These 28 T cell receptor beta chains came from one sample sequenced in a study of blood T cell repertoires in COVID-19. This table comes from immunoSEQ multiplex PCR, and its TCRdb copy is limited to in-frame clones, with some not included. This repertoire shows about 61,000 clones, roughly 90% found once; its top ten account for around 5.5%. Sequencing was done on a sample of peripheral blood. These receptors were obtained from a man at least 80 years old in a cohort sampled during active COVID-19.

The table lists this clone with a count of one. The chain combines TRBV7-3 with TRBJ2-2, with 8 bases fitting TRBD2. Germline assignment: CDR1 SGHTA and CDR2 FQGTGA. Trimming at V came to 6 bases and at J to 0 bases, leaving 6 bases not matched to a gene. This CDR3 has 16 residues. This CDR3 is CASRKAGASNTGELFF. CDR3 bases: TGTGCCAGCAGGAAAGCGGGGGCGTCGAACACCGGGGAGCTGTTTTTT. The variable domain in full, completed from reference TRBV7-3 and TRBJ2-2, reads GAGVSQTPSNKVTEKGKYVELRCDPISGHTALYWYRQSLGQGPEFLIYFQGTGAADDSGLPNDRFFAVRPEGSVSTLKIQRTERGDSAVYLCASRKAGASNTGELFFGEGSRLTVL.

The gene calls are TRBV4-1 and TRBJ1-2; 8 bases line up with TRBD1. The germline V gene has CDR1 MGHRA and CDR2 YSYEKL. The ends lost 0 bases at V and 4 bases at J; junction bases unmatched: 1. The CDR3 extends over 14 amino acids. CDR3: CASSQEGQAYGYTF. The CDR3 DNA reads TGCGCCAGCAGCCAAGAGGGACAGGCCTATGGCTACACCTTC.

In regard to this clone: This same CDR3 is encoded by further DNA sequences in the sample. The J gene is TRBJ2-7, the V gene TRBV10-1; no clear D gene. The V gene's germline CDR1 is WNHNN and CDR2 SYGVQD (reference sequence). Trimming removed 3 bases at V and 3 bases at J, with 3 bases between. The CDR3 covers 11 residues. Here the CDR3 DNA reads TGCGCCAGCAGTGACGGCTACGAGCAGTACTTC. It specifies CASSDGYEQYF.

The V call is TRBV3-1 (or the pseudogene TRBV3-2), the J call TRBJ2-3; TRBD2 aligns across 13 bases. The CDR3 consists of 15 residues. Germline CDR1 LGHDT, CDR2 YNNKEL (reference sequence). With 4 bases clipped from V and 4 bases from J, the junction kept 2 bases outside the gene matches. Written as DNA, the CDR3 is TGTGCCAGCAGCCCGACTAGCGGGGGGTCAGATACGCAGTATTTT. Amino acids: CASSPTSGGSDTQYF.

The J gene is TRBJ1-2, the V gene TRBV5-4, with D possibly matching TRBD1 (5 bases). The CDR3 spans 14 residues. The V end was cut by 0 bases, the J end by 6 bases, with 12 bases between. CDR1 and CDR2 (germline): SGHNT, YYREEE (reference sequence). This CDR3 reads CASSLVGGADGYTF. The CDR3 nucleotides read TGTGCCAGCAGCTTGGTCGGCGGGGCCGATGGCTACACCTTC.

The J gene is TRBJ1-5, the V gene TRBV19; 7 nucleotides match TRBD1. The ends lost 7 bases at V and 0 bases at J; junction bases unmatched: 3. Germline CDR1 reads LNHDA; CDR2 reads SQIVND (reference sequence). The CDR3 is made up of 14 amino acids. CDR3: CASIQGYSNQPQHF. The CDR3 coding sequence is TGTGCCAGTATACAGGGGTATAGCAATCAGCCCCAGCATTTT.

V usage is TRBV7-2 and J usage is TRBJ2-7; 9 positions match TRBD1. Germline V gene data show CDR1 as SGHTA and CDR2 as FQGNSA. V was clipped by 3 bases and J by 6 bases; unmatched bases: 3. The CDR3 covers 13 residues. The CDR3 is CASSFGQGTEQYF. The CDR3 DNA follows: TGTGCCAGCAGCTTCGGACAGGGGACCGAGCAGTACTTC.

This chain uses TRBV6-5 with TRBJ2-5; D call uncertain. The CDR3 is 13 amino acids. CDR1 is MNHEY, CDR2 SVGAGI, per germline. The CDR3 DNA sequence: TGTGCAACCCTTTCGGTGTTCCAAGAGACCCAGTACTTC. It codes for CATLSVFQETQYF.

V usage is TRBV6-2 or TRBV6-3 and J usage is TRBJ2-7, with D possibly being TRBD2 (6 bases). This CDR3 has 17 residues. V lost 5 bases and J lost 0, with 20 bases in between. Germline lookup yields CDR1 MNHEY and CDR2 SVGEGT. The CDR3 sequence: CASSNLMARGLSYEQYF. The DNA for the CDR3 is TGTGCCAGCAGTAATCTAATGGCGCGGGGTCTCTCCTACGAGCAGTACTTC.

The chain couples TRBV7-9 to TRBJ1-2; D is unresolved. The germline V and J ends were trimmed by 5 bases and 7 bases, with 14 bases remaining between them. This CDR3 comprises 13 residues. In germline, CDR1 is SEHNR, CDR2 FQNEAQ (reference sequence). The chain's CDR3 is CASSAQDFGGYTF. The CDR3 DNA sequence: TGTGCCAGCAGCGCCCAGGATTTCGGTGGCTACACCTTC.

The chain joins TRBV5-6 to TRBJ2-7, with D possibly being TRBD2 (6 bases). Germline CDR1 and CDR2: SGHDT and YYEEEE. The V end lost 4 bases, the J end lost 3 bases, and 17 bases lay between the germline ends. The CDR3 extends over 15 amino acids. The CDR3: CASSIGGGTRYEQYF. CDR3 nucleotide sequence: TGTGCCAGCAGCATTGGAGGAGGGACCCGCTACGAGCAGTACTTC.

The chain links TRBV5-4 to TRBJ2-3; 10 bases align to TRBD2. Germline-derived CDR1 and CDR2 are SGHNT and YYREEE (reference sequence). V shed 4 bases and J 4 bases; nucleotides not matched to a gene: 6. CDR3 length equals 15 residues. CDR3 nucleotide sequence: TGTGCCAGCAGCCCAAGCGGGGGGGCCCCAGATACGCAGTATTTT. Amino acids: CASSPSGGAPDTQYF. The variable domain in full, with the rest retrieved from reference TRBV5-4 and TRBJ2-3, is ETGVTQSPTHLIKTRGQQVTLRCSSQSGHNTVSWYQQALGQGPQFIFQYYREEENGRGNFPPRFSGLQFPNYSSELNVNALELDDSALYLCASSPSGGAPDTQYFGPGTRLTVL.

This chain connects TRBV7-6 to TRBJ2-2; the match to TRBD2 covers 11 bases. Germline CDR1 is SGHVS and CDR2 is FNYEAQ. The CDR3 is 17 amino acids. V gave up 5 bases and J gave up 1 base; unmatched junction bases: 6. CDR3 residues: CASSIGTSGWNTGELFF. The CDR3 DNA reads TGTGCCAGCAGCATCGGGACTAGCGGTTGGAACACCGGGGAGCTGTTTTTT.

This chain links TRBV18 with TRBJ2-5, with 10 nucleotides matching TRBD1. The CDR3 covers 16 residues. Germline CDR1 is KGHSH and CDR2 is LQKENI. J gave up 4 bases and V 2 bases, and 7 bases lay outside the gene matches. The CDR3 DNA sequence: TGTGCCAGCTCACCAGCCGGGACAGGGGTCGGAGAGACCCAGTACTTC. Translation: CASSPAGTGVGETQYF. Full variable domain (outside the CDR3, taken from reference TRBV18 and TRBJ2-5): NAGVMQNPRHLVRRRGQEARLRCSPMKGHSHVYWYRQLPEEGLKFMVYLQKENIIDESGMPKERFSAEFPKEGPSILRIQQVVRGDSAAYFCASSPAGTGVGETQYFGPGTRLLVL.

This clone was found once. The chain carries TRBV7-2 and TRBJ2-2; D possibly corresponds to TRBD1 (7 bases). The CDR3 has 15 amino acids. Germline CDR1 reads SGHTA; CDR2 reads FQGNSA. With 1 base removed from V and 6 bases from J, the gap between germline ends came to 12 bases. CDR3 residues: CASSLVARGAGELFF. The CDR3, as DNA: TGTGCCAGCAGCTTAGTTGCCAGGGGGGCCGGGGAGCTGTTTTTT.

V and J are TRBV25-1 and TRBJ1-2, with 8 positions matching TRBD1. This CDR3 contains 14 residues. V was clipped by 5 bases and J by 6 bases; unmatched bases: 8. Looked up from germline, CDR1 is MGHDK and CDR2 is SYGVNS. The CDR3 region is CASSLQGDRDGYTF. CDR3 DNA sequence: TGTGCCAGCAGTCTACAGGGGGATAGGGATGGCTACACCTTC.

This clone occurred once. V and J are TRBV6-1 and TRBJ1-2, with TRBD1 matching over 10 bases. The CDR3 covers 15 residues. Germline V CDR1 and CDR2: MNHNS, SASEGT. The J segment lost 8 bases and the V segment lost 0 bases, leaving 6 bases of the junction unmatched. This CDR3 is CASSEAGTGVGGYTF. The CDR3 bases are TGTGCCAGCAGTGAAGCCGGGACAGGGGTAGGCGGCTACACCTTC.

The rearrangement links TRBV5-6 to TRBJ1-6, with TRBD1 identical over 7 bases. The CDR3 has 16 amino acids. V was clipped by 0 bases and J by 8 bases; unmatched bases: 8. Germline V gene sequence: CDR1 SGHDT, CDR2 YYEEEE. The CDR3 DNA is TGTGCCAGCAGCTTGGCCGGGGGACAGTATGATTCACCCCTCCACTTT. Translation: CASSLAGGQYDSPLHF.

The CDR3 sequence is CATDRGAEAFF. DNA for the CDR3: TGTGCCACGGACAGGGGGGCTGAAGCTTTCTTT. This rearrangement joins TRBV19 to TRBJ1-1, with 10 bases fitting TRBD1. V dropped 10 bases and J dropped 6; count of bases not matched to a gene: 2. Germline CDR1 reads LNHDA; CDR2 reads SQIVND (reference sequence). The CDR3 has 11 residues.

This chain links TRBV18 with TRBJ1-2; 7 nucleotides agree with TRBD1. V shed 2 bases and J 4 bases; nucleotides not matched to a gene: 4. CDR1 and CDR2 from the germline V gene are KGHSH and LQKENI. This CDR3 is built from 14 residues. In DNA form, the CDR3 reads TGTGCCAGCTCACCAGGGACAGCTAGCTATGGCTACACCTTC. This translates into CASSPGTASYGYTF.

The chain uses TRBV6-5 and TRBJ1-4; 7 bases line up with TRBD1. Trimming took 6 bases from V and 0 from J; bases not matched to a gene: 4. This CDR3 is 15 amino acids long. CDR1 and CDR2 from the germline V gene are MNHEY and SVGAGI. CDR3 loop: CASSRGTATNEKLFF. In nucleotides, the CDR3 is TGTGCCAGCAGCCGGGGGACAGCAACTAATGAAAAACTGTTTTTT.

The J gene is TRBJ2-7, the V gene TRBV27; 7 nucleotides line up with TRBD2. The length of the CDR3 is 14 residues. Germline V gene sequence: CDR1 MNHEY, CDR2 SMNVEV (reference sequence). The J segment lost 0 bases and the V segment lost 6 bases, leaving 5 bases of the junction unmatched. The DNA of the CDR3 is TGTGCCAGCAGCCCTAGCGGTAGCTCCTACGAGCAGTACTTC. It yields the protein CASSPSGSSYEQYF.

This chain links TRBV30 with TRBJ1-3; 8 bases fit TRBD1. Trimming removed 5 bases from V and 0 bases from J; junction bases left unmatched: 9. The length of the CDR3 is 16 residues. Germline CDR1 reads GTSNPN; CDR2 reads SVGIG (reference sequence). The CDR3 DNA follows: TGTGCCTGGGGAGACAGGGGCCGTTACTCTGGAAACACCATATATTTT. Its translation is CAWGDRGRYSGNTIYF.

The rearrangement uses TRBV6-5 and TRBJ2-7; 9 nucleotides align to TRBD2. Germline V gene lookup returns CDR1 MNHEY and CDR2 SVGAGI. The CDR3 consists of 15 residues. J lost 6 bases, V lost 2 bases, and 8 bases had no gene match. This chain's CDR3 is CASSYPSGTFSEQYF. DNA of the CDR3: TGTGCCAGCAGTTACCCTAGCGGGACTTTCTCCGAGCAGTACTTC.

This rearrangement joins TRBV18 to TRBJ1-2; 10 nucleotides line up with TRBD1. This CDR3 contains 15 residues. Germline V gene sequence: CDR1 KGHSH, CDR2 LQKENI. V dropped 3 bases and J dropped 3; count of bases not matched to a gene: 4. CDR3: CASSPAGTGDYGYTF. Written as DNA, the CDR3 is TGTGCCAGCTCACCCGCCGGGACAGGGGACTATGGCTACACCTTC.

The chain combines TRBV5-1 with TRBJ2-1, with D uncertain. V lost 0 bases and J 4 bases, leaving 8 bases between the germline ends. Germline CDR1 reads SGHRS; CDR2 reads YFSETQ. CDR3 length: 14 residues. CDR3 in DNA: TGCGCCAGCAGCTTGGAAGCCCAATACAATGAGCAGTTCTTC. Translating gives CASSLEAQYNEQFF.

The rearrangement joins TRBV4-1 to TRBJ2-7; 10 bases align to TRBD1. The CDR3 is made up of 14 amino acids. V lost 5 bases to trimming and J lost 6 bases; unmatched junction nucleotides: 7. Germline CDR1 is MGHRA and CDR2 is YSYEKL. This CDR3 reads CASSSRDRGAEQYF. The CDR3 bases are TGCGCCAGCAGCTCCCGGGACAGGGGTGCCGAGCAGTACTTC.

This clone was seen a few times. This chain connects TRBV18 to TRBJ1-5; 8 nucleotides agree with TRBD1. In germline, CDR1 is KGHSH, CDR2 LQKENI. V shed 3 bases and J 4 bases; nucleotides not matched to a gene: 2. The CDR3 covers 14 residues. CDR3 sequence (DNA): TGTGCCAGCTCACCTACAGGGGGGAATCAGCCCCAGCATTTT. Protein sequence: CASSPTGGNQPQHF.